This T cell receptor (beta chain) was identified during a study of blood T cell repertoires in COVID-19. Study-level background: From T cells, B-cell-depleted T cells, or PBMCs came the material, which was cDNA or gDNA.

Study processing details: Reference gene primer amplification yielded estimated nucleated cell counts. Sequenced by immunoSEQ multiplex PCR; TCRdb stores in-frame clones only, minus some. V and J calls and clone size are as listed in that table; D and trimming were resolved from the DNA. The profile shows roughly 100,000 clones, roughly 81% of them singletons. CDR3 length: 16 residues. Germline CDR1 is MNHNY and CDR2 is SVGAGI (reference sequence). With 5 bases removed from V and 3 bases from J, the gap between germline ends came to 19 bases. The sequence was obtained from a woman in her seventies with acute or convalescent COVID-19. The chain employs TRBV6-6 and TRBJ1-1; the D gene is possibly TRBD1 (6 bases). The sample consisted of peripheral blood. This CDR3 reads CASSRRGTGTHTEAFF. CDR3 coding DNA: TGTGCCAGCAGTCGACGCGGTACAGGGACGCACACTGAAGCTTTCTTT.